These 7 T cell receptor beta chains originate from one sample sequenced in a study of T cell repertoires in cytomegalovirus infection. These receptors have no known antigen. TCRdb fed the reads into MiXCR, producing one record per CDR3 protein. The sample includes approximately 910,000 distinct CDR3 sequences, roughly 31% seen only once; the top ten take about an eighth. The sequencing here drew on cultured CD8+ T cells from PBMCs, taken from culture after CMV antigen stimulation. The receptors were sampled from a human donor in good health (CMV status not recorded). Some clones in this sample may be carry-over from other donors' samples.

This clonotype occurred a few times. This chain joins TRBV28 and TRBJ2-2; D perhaps matches TRBD1 (6 bases). Trimming took off 3 bases at V and 4 bases at J, with 9 bases between the two ends. This CDR3 region has 14 residues. The germline gives CDR1 MDHEN, CDR2 SYDVKM. CDR3 in amino acids: CASSFTDSTGELFF. The DNA of the CDR3 is TGTGCCAGCAGTTTCACGGACAGCACCGGGGAGCTGTTTTTT.

In this sample, this clonotype turned up many times. V and J are TRBV7-3 and TRBJ2-1; D is perhaps TRBD1 or TRBD2 (5 bases each). Germline V CDR1 and CDR2: SGHTA, FQGTGA. The CDR3 has 17 amino acids. V shed 4 bases and J shed 4 bases, with 20 bases lying between them. The CDR3 DNA reads TGTGCCAGCAGCTCCGAGGGACCAGCCACAGCGTACAATGAGCAGTTCTTC. Translation gives CASSSEGPATAYNEQFF.

This chain joins TRBV6-5 and TRBJ2-7; no firm D call. The germline V gene has CDR1 MNHEY and CDR2 SVGAGI. V lost 3 bases and J 6 bases, leaving 9 bases between the germline ends. The CDR3 is 12 residues long. The CDR3 nucleotides are TGTGCCAGCAGTTATTCCTCAGGCGAGCAGTACTTC. Encoded protein: CASSYSSGEQYF.

The J gene is TRBJ2-5, the V gene TRBV14; no definite D call. Trimming took 0 bases from V and 2 from J, leaving 7 bases between them. The CDR3 covers 14 residues. Germline CDR1 reads SGHDN; CDR2 reads FVKESK. The CDR3: CASSQDHGQETQYF. Here the CDR3 DNA reads TGTGCCAGCAGCCAAGATCATGGACAAGAGACCCAGTACTTC.

V gene TRBV7-2 combines with J gene TRBJ2-1, with D maybe TRBD2 (5 bases). Germline assignment: CDR1 SGHTA and CDR2 FQGNSA. The CDR3 sequence is 14 residues long. V was cut by 10 bases and J by 4 bases, with 17 bases left in between. The CDR3 DNA reads TGTGCCACCGTAGCTATCGGGGAGTACAATGAGCAGTTCTTC. This gives the protein CATVAIGEYNEQFF. Filled out from reference TRBV7-2 and TRBJ2-1, the complete variable domain reads GAGVSQSPSNKVTEKGKDVELRCDPISGHTALYWYRQSLGQGLEFLIYFQGNSAPDKSGLPSDRFSAERTGGSVSTLTIQRTQQEDSAVYLCATVAIGEYNEQFFGPGTRLTVL.

The rearrangement uses TRBV12-3 or TRBV12-4 and TRBJ2-3; D tentatively reads TRBD1 or TRBD2 (5 bases each). The CDR3 runs 17 residues. Trimming removed 3 bases at V and 3 bases at J, with 19 bases between. The CDR3 sequence: CASSFPLGTRKTDTQYF. The CDR3 DNA follows: TGTGCCAGCAGTTTTCCCCTCGGGACCCGGAAAACAGATACGCAGTATTTT.

The rearrangement uses TRBV4-1 and TRBJ2-2; D assignment may be TRBD1 or TRBD2 (5 bases each). In germline, CDR1 is MGHRA, CDR2 YSYEKL. V lost 1 base and J 6 bases, leaving 9 bases between the germline ends. CDR3 length: 14 residues. This chain's CDR3 is CASSQAGTAGELFF. Written as DNA, the CDR3 is TGCGCCAGCAGCCAAGCCGGGACGGCCGGGGAGCTGTTTTTT.